This record looks at one T cell receptor (beta chain) sequence and its context. The data belong to a study of blood T cell repertoires in COVID-19. Here immunoSEQ multiplex PCR was the method, and the copy in TCRdb shows in-frame clones only, minus some. The table includes just under 150,000 clones, around 90% detected once. CDR3 size: 13 residues. V lost 3 bases and J 0 bases, leaving 3 bases between the germline ends. CDR1 is KGHSH and CDR2 is LQKENI in the germline V gene. J is TRBJ1-5 and V is TRBV18; D is unclear. The source material was peripheral blood. The clonotype comes from a human donor in a cohort sampled during active COVID-19. CDR3 in DNA: TGTGCCAGCTCACCGAGTAGCAATCAGCCCCAGCATTTT. Amino acids: CASSPSSNQPQHF.